The sequence of this T cell receptor beta chain was determined in a study of long-term antiretroviral therapy in people with HIV. The V segment lost 2 bases and the J segment 3 bases; nucleotides outside the gene matches: 2. Germline values: CDR1 SGHRS, CDR2 YFSETQ. There are 15 residues in the CDR3. The immunoSEQ assay was v3.0, run at survey level. Clones were read by immunoSEQ multiplex PCR, and TCRdb kept only the in-frame ones, dropping some. The sample records 30,000 to 40,000 clones, roughly 80% being singletons. Study-level results: Clones showing expansion before ART dominated the repertoire at all time points. No data were available on ART adherence, viral resistance or therapy changes.

Remarks on this clone: Its antigen remains unidentified.

Sequences were derived from unsorted PBMCs, sampled 0.4 years before starting antiretroviral therapy. V usage is TRBV5-1 and J usage is TRBJ1-4; 9 bases agree with TRBD1. The sequence was collected from a man younger than 30 with HIV. The CDR3 reads CASSLQGASNEKLFF. Written as DNA, the CDR3 is TGCGCCAGCAGCTTACAGGGGGCCTCTAATGAAAAACTGTTTTTT.